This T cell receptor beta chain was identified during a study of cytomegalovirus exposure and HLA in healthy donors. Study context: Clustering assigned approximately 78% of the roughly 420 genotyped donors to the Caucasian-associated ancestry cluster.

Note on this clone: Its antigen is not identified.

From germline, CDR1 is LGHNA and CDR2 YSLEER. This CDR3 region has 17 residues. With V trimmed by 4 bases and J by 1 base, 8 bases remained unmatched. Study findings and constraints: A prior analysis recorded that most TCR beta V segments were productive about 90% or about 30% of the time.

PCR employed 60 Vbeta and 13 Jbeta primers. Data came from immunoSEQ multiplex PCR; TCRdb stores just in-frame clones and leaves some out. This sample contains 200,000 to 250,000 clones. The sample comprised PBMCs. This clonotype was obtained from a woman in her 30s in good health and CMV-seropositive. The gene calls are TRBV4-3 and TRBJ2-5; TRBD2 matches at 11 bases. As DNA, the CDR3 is TGCGCCAGCAGCCCGGTAACTAGCGGGAGTTTCCAAGAGACCCAGTACTTC. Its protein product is CASSPVTSGSFQETQYF.